The 25 T cell receptor beta chains given below trace back to one sample, sequenced in a study of blood T cells in healthy people across ages (dated by TCRdb to the mid-2010s). Library construction relied on 5' RACE. The instrument was an Illumina HiSeq 2500. A second 7 to 11 cycle PCR used a sample-barcoded 5' primer and a J-beta primer mix. TCRdb cleaned the public reads at Q25 with fastp, built clones with MiXCR and kept in-frame beta chains. Rows with one shared CDR3 protein collapse into an entry with the most common genes and DNA. Present in this sample are hundreds of thousands of distinct CDR3 sequences, less than 25% of which were seen just once. The ten largest clonotypes hold roughly 9.4% of the sample. Another study also made use of these data, one on T cells of mothers and their children.

Material for sequencing was blood. The receptors come from a boy aged 5-17 years in good health.

The chain links TRBV20-1 to TRBJ1-1; no clear D gene. The CDR3 consists of 14 residues. The V end was cut by 3 bases, the J end by 5 bases, with 16 bases between. Germline V gives CDR1 DFQATT, CDR2 SNEGSKA (reference sequence). The chain's CDR3 is CSARPGKLGTEAFF. For the CDR3, the DNA is TGCAGTGCTAGGCCGGGGAAACTGGGGACTGAAGCTTTCTTT.

The chain employs TRBV7-2 and TRBJ2-7; 10 bases match TRBD1. With 3 bases clipped from V and 3 bases from J, the junction kept 5 bases outside the gene matches. Germline CDR1 is SGHTA and CDR2 is FQGNSA. There are 15 residues in the CDR3. The CDR3 bases are TGTGCCAGCAGCTTCCCGGGACAGGGGCACTACGAGCAGTACTTC. Translating gives CASSFPGQGHYEQYF.

CDR3 coding DNA: TGTGCCACCCACGCGGGGGGGACCCTCGGTTTTGAGCAGTATTTT. The encoded protein is CATHAGGTLGFEQYF. V gene TRBV12-3 or TRBV12-4 combines with J gene TRBJ2-3; 9 bases are shared with TRBD2. J was trimmed by 11 bases and V by 10 bases; bases with no gene match: 19. The CDR3 loop spans 15 amino acids.

This clonotype was seen a handful of times. J is TRBJ2-1 and V is TRBV5-1, with 7 bases aligning to TRBD2. The J call may be faulty, since TRBJ2-7 better matches the DNA end. CDR1 and CDR2 from the germline V gene are SGHRS and YFSETQ. The CDR3 spans 15 residues. CDR3 sequence: CASSLVSGGGYEQYF. In DNA form, the CDR3 reads TGCGCCAGCAGCTTGGTATCGGGAGGAGGCTACGAGCAGTACTTC.

This clonotype turned up a few times. The rearrangement links TRBV9 to TRBJ2-5, with 13 positions matching TRBD2. With 4 bases clipped from V and 5 bases from J, the junction kept 8 bases outside the gene matches. The CDR3 length is 16 residues. Looked up from germline, CDR1 is SGDLS and CDR2 is YYNGEE. The DNA of the CDR3 is TGTGCCAGCAGCATCAGAGGACTAGCGGGAGCGGAGACCCAGTACTTC. Translating gives CASSIRGLAGAETQYF.

The chain uses TRBV7-9 and TRBJ2-1, with D possibly being TRBD2 (6 bases). Deletions cut 1 base from V and 3 bases from J, with 13 bases between. Germline lookup yields CDR1 SEHNR and CDR2 FQNEAQ (reference sequence). The CDR3 has 16 amino acids. CDR3 protein: CASSLVGSGLYNEQFF. The CDR3 region has the DNA TGTGCCAGCAGCTTAGTGGGTAGCGGACTCTACAATGAGCAGTTCTTC.

Written as DNA, the CDR3 is TGTGCCAGCAGCTTGACAGGGGGTGACCTAACGGGGACCCAGTACTTC. Translated: CASSLTGGDLTGTQYF. V usage is TRBV7-3 and J usage is TRBJ2-5; 9 nucleotides align to TRBD1. V lost 3 bases and J lost 7; bases outside the gene matches: 12. Germline V gene sequence: CDR1 SGHTA, CDR2 FQGTGA. This CDR3 has 16 amino acids.

This clonotype was found many times. This sequence joins TRBV5-6 and TRBJ2-3, with a possible D match to TRBD1 (5 bases). V was pared by 4 bases and J by 2 bases, with 17 bases between. The germline gives CDR1 SGHDT, CDR2 YYEEEE. The CDR3 runs 16 residues. The CDR3 nucleotides read TGTGCCAGCAGCCGTGACAGCGTTATCCTCACAGATACGCAGTATTTT. Protein sequence: CASSRDSVILTDTQYF. The variable domain in full, with the rest retrieved from reference TRBV5-6 and TRBJ2-3, is DAGVTQSPTHLIKTRGQQVTLRCSPKSGHDTVSWYQQALGQGPQFIFQYYEEEERQRGNFPDRFSGHQFPNYSSELNVNALLLGDSALYLCASSRDSVILTDTQYFGPGTRLTVL.

The chain couples TRBV7-9 to TRBJ2-5; 8 nucleotides agree with TRBD2. This CDR3 contains 15 residues. V lost 5 bases to trimming and J lost 5 bases; unmatched junction nucleotides: 10. From germline, CDR1 is SEHNR and CDR2 FQNEAQ (reference sequence). The CDR3 DNA is TGTGCCAGCAGCAACCGGACGGGGGGGGGCGAGACCCAGTACTTC. It translates to CASSNRTGGGETQYF.

This sequence joins TRBV6-2 or TRBV6-3 and TRBJ2-7; no definite D call. The germline CDR1 and CDR2 sequences are MNHEY and SVGEGT. This CDR3 has 13 residues. Trimming stripped 2 bases from V and 3 bases from J, with 8 bases between. DNA of the CDR3: TGTGCCAGCAGTTACACAGTGCGCTACGAGCAGTACTTC. This translates into CASSYTVRYEQYF.

This clonotype has more than one count but fewer than ten. CDR3 DNA: TGTGCCAGCTCACGGAATCCGGGACTAGCGGCCACAGATACGCAGTATTTT. This translates into CASSRNPGLAATDTQYF. The chain is built from TRBV18 and TRBJ2-3, with 11 bases that match TRBD2. The J segment lost 2 bases and the V segment lost 4 bases, leaving 8 bases of the junction unmatched. The germline gives CDR1 KGHSH, CDR2 LQKENI. This CDR3 contains 17 residues.

The chain has TRBV27 and TRBJ2-7; no clear D. Germline CDR1 and CDR2: MNHEY and SMNVEV (reference sequence). The V and J ends lost 2 bases and 3 bases respectively, with 8 bases between them. The CDR3 has 13 amino acids. The CDR3 nucleotides read TGTGCCAGCAGTTTAGGCCACCTCTACGAGCAGTACTTC. Protein: CASSLGHLYEQYF.

This clonotype was counted a few times. A read error may be the cause here, since a much bigger clone is one base away. The chain recombines TRBV3-1 with TRBJ1-1, with D hard to call. Germline lookup yields CDR1 LGHDT and CDR2 YNNKEL (reference sequence). Trimming stripped 2 bases from V and 0 bases from J, with 4 bases between. The CDR3 sequence is 13 residues long. CDR3: CASSQRLNTEAFF. The CDR3 nucleotides are TGTGCCAGCAGCCAACGGCTGAACACTGAAGCTTTCTTT. Drawing the rest from reference TRBV3-1 and TRBJ1-1, the complete variable domain is DTAVSQTPKYLVTQMGNDKSIKCEQNLGHDTMYWYKQDSKKFLKIMFSYNNKELIINETVPNRFSPKSPDKAHLNLHINSLELGDSAVYFCASSQRLNTEAFFGQGTRLTVV.

This clonotype has a handful of counts. V and J are TRBV6-5 and TRBJ1-2; 9 positions match TRBD1. This CDR3 comprises 15 residues. The junction had 7 bases not matched to a gene; V was cut back by 6 bases and J by 2 bases. Per the germline V gene, CDR1 is MNHEY and CDR2 is SVGAGI. The CDR3: CASRTTGGINYGYTF. Here the CDR3 DNA reads TGTGCCAGCAGGACCACAGGGGGCATAAACTATGGCTACACCTTC.

J is TRBJ2-1 and V is TRBV9; 9 nucleotides align to TRBD2. The J call is in doubt because the DNA end fits TRBJ2-7 better. The CDR3 is 16 residues long. From germline, CDR1 is SGDLS and CDR2 YYNGEE. CDR3 nucleotide sequence: TGTGCCAGCAGCGTAAATAGCGGGAGCTCCTACAATGAGCAGTACTTC. It yields the protein CASSVNSGSSYNEQYF.

This clonotype was counted between two and nine times. The gene calls are TRBV14 and TRBJ2-5; 11 nucleotides align to TRBD1. The DNA matches TRBJ2-7 better at its end, which makes the J call doubtful. The CDR3 totals 16 residues. The V gene's germline CDR1 is SGHDN and CDR2 FVKESK. The CDR3 bases are TGTGCCAGCAGCCAAGGGACAGGGGGCATAACCTACGAGCAGTACTTC. The encoded protein is CASSQGTGGITYEQYF.

The rearrangement joins TRBV9 to TRBJ2-3, with 9 bases matching TRBD2. Losses at the gene ends were 3 bases for V and 0 bases for J; bases not matched to a gene: 2. The CDR3 consists of 15 residues. In germline, CDR1 is SGDLS, CDR2 YYNGEE. The CDR3 loop is CASSASGVSTDTQYF. The CDR3 coding sequence is TGTGCCAGCAGCGCTAGCGGGGTTAGCACAGATACGCAGTATTTT.

Details on this clonotype: The junction shows a germline mismatch at one end, possibly a read error. J is TRBJ1-4 and V is TRBV28, with D possibly TRBD1 on 5 matching bases. The germline gives CDR1 MDHEN, CDR2 SYDVKM. The CDR3 covers 14 residues. CDR3 loop: CVSSLFMGREKLFF. The CDR3 DNA reads TGTGTCAGCAGTTTATTTATGGGGCGAGAAAAACTGTTTTTT. The full variable domain, completed using reference TRBV28 and TRBJ1-4, is DVKVTQSSRYLVKRTGEKVFLECVQDMDHENMFWYRQDPGLGLRLIYFSYDVKMKEKGDIPEGYSVSREKKERFSLILESASTNQTSMYLCVSSLFMGREKLFFGSGTQLSVL.

This clonotype was recorded many times. The chain carries TRBV7-2 and TRBJ1-4, with D possibly matching TRBD1 (5 bases). The CDR3 is 17 residues long. Trimming pared 3 bases from V and 7 bases from J, leaving 21 bases between. In germline, CDR1 is SGHTA, CDR2 FQGNSA. The CDR3 DNA sequence: TGTGCCAGCAGCTTTACGGGCAGGGCATATCTTATTGAAAAACTGTTTTTT. Protein sequence: CASSFTGRAYLIEKLFF. Using reference TRBV7-2 and TRBJ1-4 for the parts outside the CDR3, the full variable domain is GAGVSQSPSNKVTEKGKDVELRCDPISGHTALYWYRQSLGQGLEFLIYFQGNSAPDKSGLPSDRFSAERTGGSVSTLTIQRTQQEDSAVYLCASSFTGRAYLIEKLFFGSGTQLSVL.

In its sample, this clonotype was seen many times. V and J are TRBV4-2 and TRBJ2-5; D ambiguous. V lost 3 bases and J 5 bases, leaving 13 bases between the germline ends. Germline V CDR1 and CDR2: LGHNA, YNFKEQ. This CDR3 region has 14 residues. The CDR3 DNA reads TGTGCCAGCAGCCAGATGGGGATCCGGGAGACCCAGTACTTC. Protein sequence: CASSQMGIRETQYF.

A few counts support this clonotype. The CDR3 sequence is CSAEWTGGRAQYF. The DNA of the CDR3 is TGCAGTGCTGAGTGGACAGGGGGACGGGCGCAGTACTTC. The chain joins TRBV20-1 to TRBJ2-7; 10 nucleotides align to TRBD1. Trimming cost V 5 bases and J 9 bases; bases outside gene matches: 10. This CDR3 region has 13 residues. The germline gives CDR1 DFQATT, CDR2 SNEGSKA (reference sequence).

This clonotype occurred a few times. The junction does not match germline at one end; this may be a read error. The chain recombines TRBV3-1 with TRBJ2-7, with 11 bases lining up with TRBD2. The CDR3 covers 20 residues. Germline CDR1 and CDR2: LGHDT and YNNKEL (reference sequence). This CDR3 is CASRQGSLAGGEIPLYEQYF. The DNA of the CDR3 is TGTGCCAGCAGGCAAGGGAGCCTAGCGGGGGGCGAGATCCCCCTCTACGAGCAGTACTTC.

The chain joins TRBV6-5 to TRBJ1-1; a possible D gene is TRBD1 (5 bases). Germline lookup yields CDR1 MNHEY and CDR2 SVGAGI. Trimming removed 0 bases at V and 0 bases at J, with 8 bases between. The CDR3 has 15 amino acids. CDR3 DNA sequence: TGTGCCAGCAGTTACTCAGGGGCGATGAACACTGAAGCTTTCTTT. This translates into CASSYSGAMNTEAFF.

With regard to this clonotype: This likely comes from a read error, as the CDR3 has no conserved phenylalanine or tryptophan at its end. This chain uses TRBV7-2 with TRBJ2-5; possible D gene TRBD1, 6 bases. From germline, CDR1 is SGHTA and CDR2 FQGNSA. V was clipped by 3 bases and J by 5 bases, with 13 bases between them. There are 14 residues in the CDR3. The CDR3 loop reads CASSLAGARETQYL. The CDR3 nucleotides are TGTGCCAGCAGCTTGGCAGGGGCCCGTGAGACCCAGTACCTC.

The chain carries TRBV6-5 and TRBJ1-3, with D uncertain. CDR3 length: 16 residues. The ends were cut back, 5 bases at V and 0 bases at J, with 14 bases in the middle. Germline-derived CDR1 and CDR2 are MNHEY and SVGAGI. CDR3 in amino acids: CASSQKMDISGNTIYF. The CDR3, as DNA: TGTGCCAGCAGTCAGAAGATGGATATCTCTGGAAACACCATATATTTT.